The 29 T cell receptor beta chains in this list originate from one sample, sequenced in a study of blood T cell repertoires in COVID-19. The data were produced by immunoSEQ multiplex PCR, yet TCRdb's version contains in-frame clones alone and is incomplete. The sample consists of 160,000 or so clones, 75% to 80% of them appearing once. The sequenced material came from peripheral blood. These receptor sequences come from an elderly woman with acute or convalescent COVID-19.

Only a few counts were recorded for this clone. The chain is built from TRBV30 and TRBJ2-5; D may be TRBD2 (5 bases). The germline V gene encodes CDR1 GTSNPN and CDR2 SVGIG (reference sequence). This CDR3 has 13 amino acids. V was trimmed by 2 bases and J by 4 bases, leaving 11 bases between them. The CDR3 sequence is CAWSSLAAETQYF. The CDR3 region has the DNA TGTGCCTGGAGTTCGCTAGCAGCAGAGACCCAGTACTTC.

This chain joins TRBV2 and TRBJ2-7; 10 bases fit TRBD2. This CDR3 contains 15 residues. Germline V gene lookup returns CDR1 SNHLY and CDR2 FYNNEI. Trimming took 7 bases from V and 4 from J; bases not matched to a gene: 10. The CDR3 nucleotides are TGTGCCAGCAAGCAGCGGGAGGGCCTTAGTTACGAGCAGTACTTC. Translating gives CASKQREGLSYEQYF.

The chain's CDR3 is CASSQGAGVSGNTIYF. Here the CDR3 DNA reads TGTGCCAGCAGCCAAGGGGCCGGGGTCTCTGGAAACACCATATATTTT. This chain connects TRBV3-1 (or the pseudogene TRBV3-2) to TRBJ1-3, with unresolved D. V was shortened by 1 base and J by 0 bases, with 10 bases between the two germline ends. CDR1 and CDR2 from the germline V gene are LGHDT and YNNKEL (reference sequence). This CDR3 is 16 amino acids long.

The CDR3 nucleotides read TGTGCCAGTAGTATGGGACAGGGGGGATACGAGCAGTACTTC. It encodes CASSMGQGGYEQYF. The chain is built from TRBV19 and TRBJ2-7; TRBD1 agrees at 11 bases. The CDR3 consists of 14 residues. Trimming removed 3 bases from V and 4 bases from J; junction bases left unmatched: 2. Per the germline V gene, CDR1 is LNHDA and CDR2 is SQIVND (reference sequence).

This clone was observed once. The CDR3 loop reads CASSPGLRNTEAFF. For the CDR3, the DNA is TGTGCCAGCAGCCCGGGACTGAGGAACACTGAAGCTTTCTTT. This sequence joins TRBV7-2 and TRBJ1-1, with a weak D call TRBD1 (5 bases). The CDR3 runs to 14 residues. The V gene's germline CDR1 is SGHTA and CDR2 FQGNSA. The V end lost 5 bases, the J end lost 1 base, and 11 bases lay between the germline ends.

Concerning this clone: The junction departs from the called germline gene at one end, perhaps through a read error. V is TRBV11-2 and J is TRBJ2-5; 9 bases line up with TRBD2. This CDR3 has 15 residues. CDR1 and CDR2 from the germline V gene are SGHAT and FQNNGV. DNA for the CDR3: TGTGCCAACAGCTTAGAGGTCCGAGCGGGGGGGACCCAGTACTTC. This sequence encodes CANSLEVRAGGTQYF.

The chain is built from TRBV18 and TRBJ1-5; weak D call: TRBD1 (5 bases). This CDR3 is 16 amino acids long. Germline V gene sequence: CDR1 KGHSH, CDR2 LQKENI. V lost 4 bases, J lost 6 bases, and 19 bases lay in between. CDR3: CASSQETASARQPQHF. The CDR3 region has the DNA TGTGCCAGCTCACAGGAGACAGCCTCAGCACGTCAGCCCCAGCATTTT.

The chain carries TRBV5-6 and TRBJ2-2; D ambiguous. V gave up 4 bases and J gave up 0 bases, with 19 bases separating them. CDR3 size: 18 residues. Germline assignment: CDR1 SGHDT and CDR2 YYEEEE. CDR3 nucleotides: TGTGCCAGCAGCCCAGTATGGTCAGGCTTCGCGAACACCGGGGAGCTGTTTTTT. Translating it yields CASSPVWSGFANTGELFF.

This rearrangement joins TRBV20-1 to TRBJ1-2; no definite D call. CDR1 DFQATT and CDR2 SNEGSKA come from the germline V gene (reference sequence). The V end lost 7 bases, the J end lost 3 bases, and 9 bases lay between the germline ends. This CDR3 contains 11 residues. The CDR3 nucleotides are TGCAGTGTTTGGGAGGACTATGGCTACACCTTC. Encoded protein: CSVWEDYGYTF.

The chain has TRBV5-1 and TRBJ1-5; a possible D gene is TRBD1 (6 bases). Trimming removed 0 bases from V and 6 bases from J, with 13 bases in between. The V gene's germline CDR1 is SGHRS and CDR2 YFSETQ. The CDR3 spans 15 residues. The CDR3 DNA reads TGCGCCAGCAGCTTGGAGGGGACAATAGGTCAGCCCCAGCATTTT. Translated, it gives CASSLEGTIGQPQHF.

This clone has just a few counts. This chain uses TRBV18 with TRBJ2-7, with a tentative D call TRBD2 (6 bases). Germline values: CDR1 KGHSH, CDR2 LQKENI. V was shortened by 6 bases and J by 7 bases, with 13 bases between the two germline ends. The CDR3 totals 12 residues. CDR3 region: CASSRTGREQYF. The CDR3 nucleotides are TGTGCCAGCTCCCGAACGGGGAGGGAGCAGTACTTC.

The chain uses TRBV2 and TRBJ1-2, with 8 bases matching TRBD1. The CDR3 has 15 amino acids. Germline CDR1 is SNHLY and CDR2 is FYNNEI. After removal of 6 bases from V and 7 bases from J, the junction contained 13 bases not matched to a gene. The CDR3 coding sequence is TGTGCCAGCAGCCCCTGGACAGGGACGGTTCGTGGCTACACCTTC. Translating it yields CASSPWTGTVRGYTF.

J is TRBJ2-1 and V is TRBV28, with D possibly being TRBD2 (6 bases). Germline assignment: CDR1 MDHEN and CDR2 SYDVKM. V lost 2 bases and J 0 bases, leaving 8 bases between the germline ends. The CDR3 sequence is 15 residues long. The CDR3 DNA is TGTGCCAGCAGTTTAGGGGGGAGCTCCTACAATGAGCAGTTCTTC. The encoded protein is CASSLGGSSYNEQFF. The whole variable domain, remainder taken from reference TRBV28 and TRBJ2-1, is DVKVTQSSRYLVKRTGEKVFLECVQDMDHENMFWYRQDPGLGLRLIYFSYDVKMKEKGDIPEGYSVSREKKERFSLILESASTNQTSMYLCASSLGGSSYNEQFFGPGTRLTVL.

This clone was observed once. This sequence joins TRBV2 and TRBJ1-1, with D possibly TRBD1 on 5 matching bases. The CDR3 contains 12 residues. The ends were cut back, 7 bases at V and 4 bases at J, with 10 bases in the middle. Germline CDR1 and CDR2: SNHLY and FYNNEI. In DNA, the CDR3 is TGTGCCAGCAAGGGGTTGGGCACTGAAGCTTTCTTT. Protein sequence: CASKGLGTEAFF.

The chain uses TRBV18 and TRBJ2-5, with TRBD2 matching over 11 bases. The germline gives CDR1 KGHSH, CDR2 LQKENI. The CDR3 covers 15 residues. V was clipped by 3 bases and J by 5 bases; unmatched bases: 5. CDR3 protein: CASSPSGRVRETQYF. DNA of the CDR3: TGTGCCAGCTCACCTAGCGGGAGGGTCAGGGAGACCCAGTACTTC.

This chain connects TRBV27 to TRBJ2-7, with a tentative D call TRBD2 (7 bases). The CDR3 consists of 13 residues. Trimming took 3 bases from V and 9 from J, leaving 15 bases between them. Germline lookup yields CDR1 MNHEY and CDR2 SMNVEV (reference sequence). The CDR3 here is CASSLGGTSRQYF. The CDR3 nucleotides read TGTGCCAGCAGTTTGGGGGGGACATCGCGGCAGTACTTC.

This clone has a handful of counts. The chain combines TRBV11-2 with TRBJ2-3; tentatively, D is TRBD1 (6 bases). V was clipped by 6 bases and J by 6 bases, with 10 bases between them. Germline V gives CDR1 SGHAT, CDR2 FQNNGV. The CDR3 covers 12 residues. The chain's CDR3 is CASRFTGDTQYF. The CDR3 DNA follows: TGTGCCAGCAGATTTACAGGGGATACGCAGTATTTT.

The rearrangement joins TRBV5-8 to TRBJ2-1; 8 bases match TRBD1. Trimming took 2 bases from V and 0 from J; bases not matched to a gene: 7. The CDR3 loop spans 17 amino acids. Per germline, CDR1 SGHTS and CDR2 YDEGEE. The CDR3 DNA is TGTGCCAGCAGCTTTGCAGGGGGCGGTGGCTCCTACAATGAGCAGTTCTTC. Its protein product is CASSFAGGGGSYNEQFF.

This clone turned up a few times. The CDR3 region has the DNA TGTGCCAGCAGCTCCCGCCGAGATGGCTACACCTTC. Translation gives CASSSRRDGYTF. The chain recombines TRBV11-2 with TRBJ1-2; the D is unclear. Trimming stripped 4 bases from V and 6 bases from J, with 9 bases between. The CDR3 has 12 residues. In germline, CDR1 is SGHAT, CDR2 FQNNGV. The whole variable domain, remainder taken from reference TRBV11-2 and TRBJ1-2, is EAGVAQSPRYKIIEKRQSVAFWCNPISGHATLYWYQQILGQGPKLLIQFQNNGVVDDSQLPKDRFSAERLKGVDSTLKIQPAKLEDSAVYLCASSSRRDGYTFGSGTRLTVV.

The V and J genes are TRBV14 and TRBJ1-1; no clear D gene. Germline values: CDR1 SGHDN, CDR2 FVKESK. Trimming cost V 0 bases and J 10 bases, with 12 bases left between them. This CDR3 comprises 13 residues. CDR3 sequence reads: CASSQDRRVGAFF. The CDR3 coding sequence is TGTGCCAGCAGCCAAGATAGACGGGTTGGAGCTTTCTTT.

This clone was seen a handful of times. This chain links TRBV15 with TRBJ2-5, with 9 bases matching TRBD2. The germline V gene encodes CDR1 LNHNV and CDR2 YYDKDF (reference sequence). This CDR3 region has 15 residues. V shed 5 bases and J 2 bases; nucleotides not matched to a gene: 6. The CDR3 is CATSALAGSQETQYF. The CDR3 nucleotides read TGTGCCACCAGCGCCCTAGCGGGGAGTCAAGAGACCCAGTACTTC.

The chain couples TRBV24-1 to TRBJ2-1, with 7 bases matching TRBD2. CDR1 is KGHDR and CDR2 is SFDVKD in the germline V gene. The CDR3 is 13 residues long. V gave up 8 bases and J gave up 5 bases; unmatched junction bases: 5. CDR3 bases: TGTGCCACCAACGGGCTAGCGGACAATGAGCAGTTCTTC. Encoded protein: CATNGLADNEQFF.

The rearrangement uses TRBV6-5 and TRBJ2-7; perhaps TRBD1 as D (6 bases). CDR1 MNHEY and CDR2 SVGAGI come from the germline V gene. V was shortened by 5 bases and J by 2 bases, with 10 bases between the two germline ends. This CDR3 contains 13 residues. The chain's CDR3 is CASSRDNTYEQYF. As DNA, the CDR3 is TGTGCCAGCAGTAGGGACAACACCTACGAGCAGTACTTC.

The chain carries TRBV28 and TRBJ2-3; 7 bases fit TRBD2. This CDR3 contains 14 residues. CDR1 MDHEN and CDR2 SYDVKM come from the germline V gene. Unmatched junction bases numbered 7, after V lost 7 bases and J lost 3 bases. CDR3: CASTLSGGTDTQYF. The CDR3 nucleotides read TGTGCCAGCACCCTATCGGGGGGAACAGATACGCAGTATTTT.

V is TRBV6-1 and J is TRBJ1-1; D unresolved. From germline, CDR1 is MNHNS and CDR2 SASEGT. The CDR3 spans 13 residues. The V and J ends lost 6 bases and 1 base respectively, with 9 bases between them. The CDR3 spells CASRSGGNTEAFF. In DNA form, the CDR3 reads TGTGCCAGCAGGTCGGGAGGGAACACTGAAGCTTTCTTT.

This sequence joins TRBV11-2 and TRBJ2-5, with unresolved D. Trimming removed 1 base from V and 0 bases from J, with 6 bases in between. This CDR3 contains 14 residues. Germline-derived CDR1 and CDR2 are SGHAT and FQNNGV. In DNA, the CDR3 is TGTGCCAGCAGCTTAGCGGTCCACCAAGAGACCCAGTACTTC. Amino acid sequence: CASSLAVHQETQYF.

This chain joins TRBV27 and TRBJ2-3; 15 positions agree with TRBD2. The CDR3 runs to 20 residues. Trimming took 7 bases from V and 3 from J; bases not matched to a gene: 17. Germline CDR1 and CDR2: MNHEY and SMNVEV (reference sequence). CDR3: CASTSSFGLAGGPRTDTQYF. Here the CDR3 DNA reads TGTGCCAGCACTTCCTCCTTCGGACTAGCGGGAGGGCCGAGGACAGATACGCAGTATTTT.

This chain connects TRBV5-1 to TRBJ2-2; D might be TRBD1 (6 bases). Per the germline V gene, CDR1 is SGHRS and CDR2 is YFSETQ. The V and J ends lost 3 bases and 0 bases respectively, with 15 bases between them. This CDR3 spans 17 amino acids. CDR3 amino acids: CASSYIPNRANTGELFF. The CDR3 DNA reads as TGCGCCAGCAGCTATATCCCGAACAGGGCGAACACCGGGGAGCTGTTTTTT.

The V call is TRBV7-9, the J call TRBJ2-7, with 8 bases fitting TRBD2. The CDR3 is 15 residues long. Germline-derived CDR1 and CDR2 are SEHNR and FQNEAQ (reference sequence). V trimming: 6 bases; J trimming: 1 base; junction bases outside the gene matches: 8. CDR3 sequence reads: CASRKTSDPSYEQYF. The CDR3 DNA reads as TGTGCCAGCAGAAAGACTAGCGACCCATCCTACGAGCAGTACTTC.